The entry below describes one TCR beta chain. The identical CDR3 is also encoded by other nucleotide sequences in the sample. How the authors handled the data: Estimates of nucleated cell counts were drawn from the amplification of reference gene primers. The protocol was immunoSEQ multiplex PCR, while the TCRdb copy is restricted to in-frame clones and leaves out a portion. V and J calls and clone size are copied from that table; D and trimming were computed from the DNA. The sample lists about 63,000 clones, about three quarters occurring once. The sample originates from a study of blood T cell repertoires in COVID-19. About the research overall: The United States, Italy and Spain were the sources of the acute and convalescent COVID-19 samples. PBMCs, B-cell-depleted T cells, or T cells were the source of the cDNA or gDNA that made up the material.

Trimming removed 6 bases from V and 1 base from J; junction bases left unmatched: 1. This CDR3 comprises 14 residues. Germline V gene lookup returns CDR1 SNHLY and CDR2 FYNNEI. Sequenced material: peripheral blood. This TCR came from a woman older than 75 with acute or convalescent COVID-19. J is TRBJ2-3 and V is TRBV2; 10 bases line up with TRBD1. As DNA, the CDR3 is TGTGCCAGCAGCGGACAGGGGGGCACAGATACGCAGTATTTT. It translates to CASSGQGGTDTQYF.